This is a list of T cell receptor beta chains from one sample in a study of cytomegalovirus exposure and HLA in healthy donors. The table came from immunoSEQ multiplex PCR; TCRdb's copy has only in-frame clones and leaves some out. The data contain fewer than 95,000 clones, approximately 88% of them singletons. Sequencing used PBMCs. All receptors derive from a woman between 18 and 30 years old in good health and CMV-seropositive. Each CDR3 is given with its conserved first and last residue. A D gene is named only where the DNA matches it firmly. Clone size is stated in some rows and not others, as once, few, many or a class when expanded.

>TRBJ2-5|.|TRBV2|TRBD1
TGTGCCAGCAGTGAATCGGGGACAGAACAAGAGACCCAGTACTTC
CASSESGTEQETQYF
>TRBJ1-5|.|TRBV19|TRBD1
TGTGCCAGTAGTGTTACAGGGGCTGGCGAGCCCCAGCATTTT
CASSVTGAGEPQHF
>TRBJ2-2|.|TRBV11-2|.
TGTGCCAGCAGCTTTTACGGGGGGAACACCGGGGAGCTGTTTTTT
CASSFYGGNTGELFF
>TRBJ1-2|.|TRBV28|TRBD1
TGTGCCAGCAGTGAAACCGGGACAGTGATGGGCTACACCTTC
CASSETGTVMGYTF
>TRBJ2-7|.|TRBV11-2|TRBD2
TGTGCCAGCAGCTGGGGGACTAGCGGGAGCTACGAGCAGTACTTC
CASSWGTSGSYEQYF
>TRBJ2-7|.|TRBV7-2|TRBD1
TGTGCCAGCAGCACCCCCGGGACAGCTACCTACGAGCAGTACTTC
CASSTPGTATYEQYF
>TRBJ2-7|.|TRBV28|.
TGTGCCAGCACCGTTTGGTCAAGGGAGGATGACTACGAGCAGTACTTC
CASTVWSREDDYEQYF
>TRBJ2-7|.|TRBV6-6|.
TGTGCCAGCAGTTACGGGGCCGACTCTGGTGGCGAGCAGTACTTC
CASSYGADSGGEQYF
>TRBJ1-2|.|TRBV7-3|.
TGTGCCAGCAGCTTACTCGGGGGGGATGGCTACACCTTC
CASSLLGGDGYTF
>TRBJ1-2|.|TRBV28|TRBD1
TGTGCCAGCGATCGTTTTGACAGGGTTAACTATGGCTACACCTTC
CASDRFDRVNYGYTF
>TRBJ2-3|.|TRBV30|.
TGTGCCTGGAGTGTTCACACAGATACGCAGTATTTT
CAWSVHTDTQYF
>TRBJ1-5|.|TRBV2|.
TGTGCCAGCTCCCGAAGGCTGGGGCAGGGCAATCAGCCCCAGCATTTT
CASSRRLGQGNQPQHF
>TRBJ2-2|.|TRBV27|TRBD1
TGTGCCAGCAGGGGGACAGGGGGCACCGGGGAGCTGTTTTTT
CASRGTGGTGELFF
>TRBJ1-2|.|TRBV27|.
TGTGCCAGCAGTACTCCGGGTGGCTATGGCTACACCTTC
CASSTPGGYGYTF
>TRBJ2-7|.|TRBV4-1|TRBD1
TGCGCCAGCAGCCCGGGGATTAGGGACAGAGAGACCTACGAGCAGTACTTC
CASSPGIRDRETYEQYF
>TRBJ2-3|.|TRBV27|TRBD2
TGTGCCAGCAGTTTATCACTAGCGGGGGGGGCCACAGATACGCAGTATTTT
CASSLSLAGGATDTQYF
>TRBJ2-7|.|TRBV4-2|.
TGTGCCAGCAGCCAAGAGGAGTGGGGCAGCTCCTACGAGCAGTACTTC
CASSQEEWGSSYEQYF
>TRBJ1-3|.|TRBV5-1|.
TGCGCCAGCAGCTTACAGGGCTCTGGAAACACCATATATTTT
CASSLQGSGNTIYF
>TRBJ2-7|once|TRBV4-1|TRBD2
TGCGCCAGCAGGCCCGGGGGGGAGGCCTACGAGCAGTACTTC
CASRPGGEAYEQYF
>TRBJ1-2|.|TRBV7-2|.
TGTGCCAGCAGCAGCCCGGGGGGACTCGGTGGCTACACCTTC
CASSSPGGLGGYTF
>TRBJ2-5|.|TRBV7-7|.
TGTGCCAGCAGCTTATGGCTAGAGGAGACCCAGTACTTC
CASSLWLEETQYF
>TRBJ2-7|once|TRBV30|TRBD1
TGTGCCTACTCTAGTTGGGACAGGGTCCCCTACGAGCAGTACTTC
CAYSSWDRVPYEQYF
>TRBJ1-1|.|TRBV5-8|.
TGTGCCAGCAGCCTCAACTACCCGAGGACTACTGAAGCTTTCTTT
CASSLNYPRTTEAFF
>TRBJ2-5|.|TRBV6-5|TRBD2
TGTGCCAGCAGTTACTCCGGGCTAGCGGGGGAAGAGACCCAGTACTTC
CASSYSGLAGEETQYF
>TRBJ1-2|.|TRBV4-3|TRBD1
TGCGCCAGCAGCCAAGATACAGGGGTTGGTAACTATGGCTACACCTTC
CASSQDTGVGNYGYTF
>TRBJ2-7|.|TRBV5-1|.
TGCGCCAGCAGCTTGGCCTCTTCGGACGAGCAGTACTTC
CASSLASSDEQYF
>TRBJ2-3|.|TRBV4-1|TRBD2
TGCGCCAGCAGCCTATTTAGCGGGGGGCGAACAGATACGCAGTATTTT
CASSLFSGGRTDTQYF